These 16 T cell receptor beta chains originate from one sample sequenced in a study of T cells in women clearing cervical HPV infection. Sequencing was performed with immunoSEQ multiplex PCR; in TCRdb, only in-frame clones are kept and a portion is missing. The sample table sets out 30,000 or so clones. The sample was blood buffy coat. These TCRs come from a woman between 18 and 69 years old with a cervical HPV16 infection that either progressed to CIN3+ or cleared (not recorded which).

About this clone: The read ends 3 residues early relative to the CDR3; the germline J gene fills the gap. The V and J genes are TRBV19 and TRBJ1-2; 7 bases map to TRBD1. The CDR3 contains 14 residues. Germline CDR1 LNHDA, CDR2 SQIVND (reference sequence). This CDR3 is CASSMTGNSYDYTF. The sequenced CDR3 bases are TGTGCCAGTAGTATGACAGGGAACTCCTACGAC.

On this clone: The read gets to within 3 residues of the CDR3 end, and the germline J gene fills in the rest. The chain has TRBV18 and TRBJ1-1, with no clear D. V was shortened by 3 bases and J by 0 bases, with 11 bases between the two germline ends. CDR3 length: 15 amino acids. CDR1 KGHSH and CDR2 LQKENI come from the germline V gene. The CDR3 bases that were read are TGTGCCAGCTCACCCGGGGAGGTTATGAACACTGAA. This codes for CASSPGEVMNTE. The CDR3 in full is CASSPGEVMNTEAFF.

Details on this clone: The sequence runs out 3 residues before the end of the CDR3; the remainder is reconstructed from the germline J gene. V usage is TRBV2 and J usage is TRBJ2-3; possible D gene TRBD1, 5 bases. This CDR3 is 13 amino acids long. CDR1 and CDR2 from the germline V gene are SNHLY and FYNNEI. The CDR3 region is CASSDNRNQPQYF. The sequenced CDR3 bases are TGTGCCAGCAGTGATAACAGGAATCAGCCG. Full variable domain (outside the CDR3, taken from reference TRBV2 and TRBJ2-3): EPEVTQTPSHQVTQMGQEVILRCVPISNHLYFYWYRQILGQKVEFLVSFYNNEISEKSEIFDDQFSVERPDGSNFTLKIRSTKLEDSAMYFCASSDNRNQPQYFGPGTRLTVL.

Comments on this clone: Coverage ceases 3 residues before the CDR3 finishes, and the germline J gene fills in the end. This chain connects TRBV20-1 to TRBJ1-5, with D maybe TRBD1 (5 bases). The CDR3 contains 13 residues. Trimming stripped 2 bases from V and 3 bases from J, with 8 bases between. Germline V gene sequence: CDR1 DFQATT, CDR2 SNEGSKA (reference sequence). The sequenced CDR3 bases are TGCAGTGCTAGAAGAGGGGCCAATCAGCCC. Translating gives CSARRGANQP. The whole CDR3 reads CSARRGANQPQHF.

Comment on this clone: Relative to the germline gene, one junction end is altered; a read error may explain this. The DNA ends 3 residues before the CDR3 does, and the rest of the CDR3 is filled in from the germline J gene. V usage is TRBV18 and J usage is TRBJ1-2, with 8 bases aligning to TRBD1. CDR1 and CDR2 from the germline V gene are KGHSH and LQKENI. The CDR3 totals 17 residues. CDR3 bases read: TGTGCCAGCTCCCCACCGGCAGTGGGCAGGGGGCAAGAGACC. Protein product: CASSPPAVGRGQET. In full, the CDR3 reads CASSPPAVGRGQETYTF.

Worth noting for this clone: The read terminates 3 residues ahead of where the CDR3 ends, so the germline J gene completes it. This sequence joins TRBV6-2 or TRBV6-3 and TRBJ1-2; D unresolved. The CDR3 spans 12 residues. CDR1 and CDR2 (germline): MNHEY, SVGEGT. CDR3 bases read: TGTGCCAGCAGTACCCAGTACGAAGAC. Translating it yields CASSTQYED. The entire CDR3 protein is CASSTQYEDYTF.

The sequenced CDR3 bases are TGTGCCAGCAGCTTACTCCCCGGACAGCCCACAGATACG. It yields the protein CASSLLPGQPTDT. The entire CDR3 reads CASSLLPGQPTDTQYF. The chain combines TRBV7-8 with TRBJ2-3; tentatively, D is TRBD1 (6 bases). The CDR3 is cut off 3 residues early in the read; its end comes from the germline J gene. Trimming cost V 2 bases and J 2 bases, with 14 bases left between them. The germline gives CDR1 SGHVS, CDR2 FQNEAQ. CDR3 length equals 16 residues.

The DNA read from the CDR3 is TGTGCCAGCGAGGGACAGGGGGCTTGGGATACG. Translated: CASEGQGAWDT. In full, the CDR3 is CASEGQGAWDTQYF. The chain is built from TRBV7-2 and TRBJ2-3; 12 bases agree with TRBD1. The missing CDR3 end, 3 residues past where the read stops, is filled in from the germline J gene. With 8 bases clipped from V and 6 bases from J, the junction kept 6 bases outside the gene matches. This CDR3 region has 14 residues. The germline V gene has CDR1 SGHTA and CDR2 FQGNSA.

To note about this clone: Sequencing ends 3 residues short of the CDR3 end; the germline J gene provides the rest. The chain combines TRBV7-9 with TRBJ1-6, with D tentatively TRBD1 (6 bases). The CDR3 sequence is 14 residues long. Trimming removed 5 bases from V and 6 bases from J, with 11 bases in between. CDR1 and CDR2 from the germline V gene are SEHNR and FQNEAQ (reference sequence). CDR3 protein: CASSVGQSNSPLHF. The CDR3 DNA, read in part, is TGTGCCAGCAGCGTCGGACAGAGTAATTCACCC.

With regard to this clone: The read stops 3 residues short of the end of the CDR3; the missing end is completed from the germline J gene. This chain uses TRBV7-3 with TRBJ2-1, with 7 nucleotides matching TRBD2. J gave up 0 bases and V 1 base, and 0 bases lay outside the gene matches. CDR3 length: 15 amino acids. Per the germline V gene, CDR1 is SGHTA and CDR2 is FQGTGA. CDR3 DNA (partial): TGTGCCAGCAGCTTAAGGGGGGGCTCCTACAATGAG. Its protein product is CASSLRGGSYNE. The full-length CDR3 reads as CASSLRGGSYNEQFF.

Of note for this clone: The read ends 3 residues early relative to the CDR3; the germline J gene fills the gap. The V gene is TRBV7-6, the J gene TRBJ2-7, with D perhaps TRBD1 (6 bases). The germline gives CDR1 SGHVS, CDR2 FNYEAQ. The CDR3 length is 15 residues. V was trimmed by 3 bases and J by 1 base, leaving 13 bases between them. Here the CDR3 reads CASSLSLGQSYEQYF. The sequenced CDR3 bases are TGTGCCAGCAGCTTGTCTCTTGGACAGTCCTACGAG. Variable domain in full (rest from reference TRBV7-6 and TRBJ2-7): GAGVSQSPRYKVTKRGQDVALRCDPISGHVSLYWYRQALGQGPEFLTYFNYEAQQDKSGLPNDRFSAERPEGSISTLTIQRTEQRDSAMYRCASSLSLGQSYEQYFGPGTRLTVT.

CDR3 protein: CASSLSGSNEQYF. CDR3 DNA (partial): TGTGCCAGCAGTTTGTCAGGGTCTAACGAG. The rearrangement joins TRBV12-3 or TRBV12-4 to TRBJ2-7; a possible D gene is TRBD1 (5 bases). The CDR3 end is not reached by the read, which stops 3 residues before it; the germline J gene fills it in. This CDR3 comprises 13 residues. V lost 3 bases and J lost 5, with 11 bases in between.

Comments on this clone: The read halts 3 residues ahead of the CDR3 end, with the missing end drawn from the germline J gene. V and J are TRBV7-2 and TRBJ2-3, with a tentative D call TRBD1 (6 bases). This CDR3 has 14 residues. Germline V gene data show CDR1 as SGHTA and CDR2 as FQGNSA. The part of the CDR3 DNA that was read is TGTGCCAGCAGCTTATGGCAGGGGAGTCAGCCG. Its protein is CASSLWQGSQP. The CDR3 as a whole reads CASSLWQGSQPQYF.

Comments on this clone: The read halts 3 residues ahead of the CDR3 end, with the missing end drawn from the germline J gene. The chain is built from TRBV7-9 and TRBJ2-2, with 8 positions matching TRBD1. V was pared by 4 bases and J by 0 bases, with 1 base of the junction left unmatched. There are 15 residues in the CDR3. The germline V gene has CDR1 SEHNR and CDR2 FQNEAQ (reference sequence). The CDR3 sequence: CASSSTGANTGELFF. The covered CDR3 bases are TGTGCCAGCAGCTCGACAGGGGCGAACACCGGGGAG.

On this clone: With the read ending 3 residues before the CDR3 end, the germline J gene is used to fill in that end. This chain connects TRBV10-3 to TRBJ2-1; TRBD2 aligns across 10 bases. The trim removed 5 bases at V and 0 bases at J, leaving 10 bases unmatched. CDR1 and CDR2 (germline): ENHRY, SYGVKD. The CDR3 runs 18 residues. The CDR3 bases that were read are TGTGCCATCAGTCCTATAGCGGGAGGAACGAGCTCCTACAATGAG. Translating it yields CAISPIAGGTSSYNE. The complete CDR3 reads CAISPIAGGTSSYNEQFF.

On this clone itself: The read is 3 residues too short to cover the CDR3 end, so that end is filled in from the germline J gene. This chain uses TRBV7-2 with TRBJ2-1; 15 nucleotides agree with TRBD2. The CDR3 runs 14 residues. V trimming: 6 bases; J trimming: 9 bases; junction bases outside the gene matches: 3. The germline gives CDR1 SGHTA, CDR2 FQGNSA. CDR3 bases read: TGTGCCAGCAGTTCGGGACTAGCGGGGGGTGAG. As protein: CASSSGLAGGE. Given in full, the CDR3 is CASSSGLAGGEQFF.